This T cell receptor (beta chain) came from a study of beta chain features in type 1 diabetes. Study-wide results and caveats: In all four CD4+ subsets, TCRB CDR3 length was significantly, moderately reduced in type 1 diabetes.

Reverse transcribing all isolated RNA meant expressed TCRB transcripts were sequenced. Profiling relied on immunoSEQ multiplex PCR, and the TCRdb table lists in-frame clones only, not all of them. The table lists around 140,000 clones, about an eighth of them singletons. The CDR3 runs 16 residues. CDR1 is SEHNR and CDR2 is FQNEAQ in the germline V gene (reference sequence). The V end lost 5 bases, the J end lost 0 bases, and 16 bases lay between the germline ends. Of note for this clone: Antigen: not known.

This TCR came from a man aged 18 to 30 with type 1 diabetes. The chain combines TRBV7-9 with TRBJ1-1; D is perhaps TRBD1 (6 bases). The sequencing sample was made of central memory CD4+ T cells from blood. The CDR3 region is CASSPWSGGLNTEAFF. The CDR3 nucleotides read TGTGCCAGCAGCCCATGGTCCGGGGGCCTGAACACTGAAGCTTTCTTT. The full variable domain, rest sourced from reference TRBV7-9 and TRBJ1-1, is DTGVSQNPRHKITKRGQNVTFRCDPISEHNRLYWYRQTLGQGPEFLTYFQNEAQLEKSRLLSDRFSAERPKGSFSTLEIQRTEQGDSAMYLCASSPWSGGLNTEAFFGQGTRLTVV.